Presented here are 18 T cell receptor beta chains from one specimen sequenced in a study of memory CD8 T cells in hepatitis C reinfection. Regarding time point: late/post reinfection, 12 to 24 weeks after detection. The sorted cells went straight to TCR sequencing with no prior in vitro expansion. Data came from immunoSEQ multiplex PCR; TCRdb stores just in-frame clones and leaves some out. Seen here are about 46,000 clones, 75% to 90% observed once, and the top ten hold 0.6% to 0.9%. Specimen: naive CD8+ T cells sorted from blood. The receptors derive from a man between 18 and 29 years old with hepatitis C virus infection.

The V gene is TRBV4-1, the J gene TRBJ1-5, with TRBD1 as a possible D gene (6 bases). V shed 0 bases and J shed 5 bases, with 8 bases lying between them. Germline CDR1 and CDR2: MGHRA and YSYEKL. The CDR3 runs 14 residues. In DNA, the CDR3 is TGCGCCAGCAGCCAAGAAGGGGGTGATCAGCCCCAGCATTTT. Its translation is CASSQEGGDQPQHF.

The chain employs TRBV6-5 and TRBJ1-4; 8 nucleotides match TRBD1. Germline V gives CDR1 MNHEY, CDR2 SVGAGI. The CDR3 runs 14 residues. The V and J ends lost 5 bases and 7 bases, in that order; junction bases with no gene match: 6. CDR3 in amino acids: CASSRLTGVEKLFF. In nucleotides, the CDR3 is TGTGCCAGCAGTCGACTGACAGGGGTTGAAAAACTGTTTTTT.

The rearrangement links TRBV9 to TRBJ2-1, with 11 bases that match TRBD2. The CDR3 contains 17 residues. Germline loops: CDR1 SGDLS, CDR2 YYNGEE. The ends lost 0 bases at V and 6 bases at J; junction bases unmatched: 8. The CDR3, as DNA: TGTGCCAGCAGCGTAGAACTAGCGGGAGTCTTTAGCAATGAGCAGTTCTTC. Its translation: CASSVELAGVFSNEQFF.

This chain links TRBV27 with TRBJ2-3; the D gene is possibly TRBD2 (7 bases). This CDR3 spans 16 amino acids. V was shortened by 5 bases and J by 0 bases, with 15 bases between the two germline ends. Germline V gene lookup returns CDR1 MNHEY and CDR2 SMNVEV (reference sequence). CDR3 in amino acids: CASSPLRGASTDTQYF. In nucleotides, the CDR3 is TGTGCCAGCAGTCCCCTCCGGGGGGCTAGCACAGATACGCAGTATTTT.

In DNA, the CDR3 is TGCGCCAGCAGCTCGGACATTATTAGTTACAATGAGCAGTTCTTC. Amino acid sequence: CASSSDIISYNEQFF. This chain joins TRBV5-1 and TRBJ2-1; possibly TRBD1 for D (5 bases). Trimming stripped 3 bases from V and 4 bases from J, with 14 bases between. Germline V gives CDR1 SGHRS, CDR2 YFSETQ. The CDR3 sequence is 15 residues long.

The CDR3 DNA reads TGTGCCAGCAGCTTGTCCTACGGACAGGGTTTGTATGGCTACACCTTC. Its translation: CASSLSYGQGLYGYTF. This chain joins TRBV5-5 and TRBJ1-2; 8 nucleotides match TRBD1. Germline assignment: CDR1 SGHKS and CDR2 YYEKEE (reference sequence). After removal of 1 base from V and 5 bases from J, the junction contained 10 bases not matched to a gene. The CDR3 extends over 16 amino acids. The whole variable domain, remainder taken from reference TRBV5-5 and TRBJ1-2, is DAGVTQSPTHLIKTRGQQVTLRCSPISGHKSVSWYQQVLGQGPQFIFQYYEKEERGRGNFPDRFSARQFPNYSSELNVNALLLGDSALYLCASSLSYGQGLYGYTFGSGTRLTVV.

The CDR3 bases are TGTGCCAGCAGCTTAATAGCGGGGGGATCCTACAATGAGCAGTTCTTC. Translating gives CASSLIAGGSYNEQFF. This chain uses TRBV11-2 with TRBJ2-1, with 10 positions matching TRBD2. The CDR3 covers 16 residues. V dropped 2 bases and J dropped 1; count of bases not matched to a gene: 2. The germline gives CDR1 SGHAT, CDR2 FQNNGV.

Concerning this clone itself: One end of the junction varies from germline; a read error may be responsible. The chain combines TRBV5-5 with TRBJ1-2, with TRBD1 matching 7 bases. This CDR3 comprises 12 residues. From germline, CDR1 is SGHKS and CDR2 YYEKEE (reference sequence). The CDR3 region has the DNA TGTGCCAGCAGCCCTCCTCCCGGGACAGACTCCTTC. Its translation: CASSPPPGTDSF. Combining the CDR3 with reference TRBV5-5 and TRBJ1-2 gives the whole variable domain DAGVTQSPTHLIKTRGQQVTLRCSPISGHKSVSWYQQVLGQGPQFIFQYYEKEERGRGNFPDRFSARQFPNYSSELNVNALLLGDSALYLCASSPPPGTDSFGSGTRLTVV.

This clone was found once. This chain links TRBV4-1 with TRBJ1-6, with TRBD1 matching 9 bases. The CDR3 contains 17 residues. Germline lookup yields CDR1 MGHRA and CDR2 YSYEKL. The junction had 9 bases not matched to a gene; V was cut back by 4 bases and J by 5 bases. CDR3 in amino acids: CASSPGTGRLNNSPLHF. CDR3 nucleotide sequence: TGCGCCAGCAGCCCGGGGACAGGGAGGTTGAATAATTCACCCCTCCACTTT.

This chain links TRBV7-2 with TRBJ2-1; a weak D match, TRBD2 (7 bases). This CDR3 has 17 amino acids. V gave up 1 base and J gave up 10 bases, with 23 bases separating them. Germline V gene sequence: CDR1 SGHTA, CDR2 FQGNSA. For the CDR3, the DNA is TGTGCCAGCAGCTTAGTTCCCCTTGCGGGGGCATCCCGAGAGCAGTTCTTC. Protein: CASSLVPLAGASREQFF.

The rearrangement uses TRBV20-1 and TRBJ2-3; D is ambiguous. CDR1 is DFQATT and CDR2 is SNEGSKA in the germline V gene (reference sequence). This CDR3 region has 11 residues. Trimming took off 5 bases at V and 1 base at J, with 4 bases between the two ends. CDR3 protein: CSAPGTDTQYF. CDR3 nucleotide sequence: TGCAGTGCTCCGGGCACAGATACGCAGTATTTT.

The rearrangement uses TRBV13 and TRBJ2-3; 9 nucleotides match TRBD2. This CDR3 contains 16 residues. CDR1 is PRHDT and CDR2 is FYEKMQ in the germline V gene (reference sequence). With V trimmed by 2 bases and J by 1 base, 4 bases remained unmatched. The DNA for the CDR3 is TGTGCCAGCAGCTTATGGTCTAGCGGGGGCACAGATACGCAGTATTTT. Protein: CASSLWSSGGTDTQYF.

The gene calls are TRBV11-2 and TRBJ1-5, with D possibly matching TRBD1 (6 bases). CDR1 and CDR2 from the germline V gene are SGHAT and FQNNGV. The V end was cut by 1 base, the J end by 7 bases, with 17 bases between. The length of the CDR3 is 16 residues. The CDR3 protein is CASSLGDNAAIQPQHF. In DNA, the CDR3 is TGTGCCAGCAGCTTAGGGGACAATGCCGCAATCCAGCCCCAGCATTTT. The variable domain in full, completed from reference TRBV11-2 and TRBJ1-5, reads EAGVAQSPRYKIIEKRQSVAFWCNPISGHATLYWYQQILGQGPKLLIQFQNNGVVDDSQLPKDRFSAERLKGVDSTLKIQPAKLEDSAVYLCASSLGDNAAIQPQHFGDGTRLSIL.

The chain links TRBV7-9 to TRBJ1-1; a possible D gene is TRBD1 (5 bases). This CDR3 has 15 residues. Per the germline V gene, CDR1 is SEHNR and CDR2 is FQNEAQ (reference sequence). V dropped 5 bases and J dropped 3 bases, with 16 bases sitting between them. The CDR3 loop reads CASSPRGGDYTEAFF. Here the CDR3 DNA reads TGTGCCAGCAGCCCTAGGGGTGGGGATTACACTGAAGCTTTCTTT. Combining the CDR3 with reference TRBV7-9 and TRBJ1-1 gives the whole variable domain DTGVSQNPRHKITKRGQNVTFRCDPISEHNRLYWYRQTLGQGPEFLTYFQNEAQLEKSRLLSDRFSAERPKGSFSTLEIQRTEQGDSAMYLCASSPRGGDYTEAFFGQGTRLTVV.

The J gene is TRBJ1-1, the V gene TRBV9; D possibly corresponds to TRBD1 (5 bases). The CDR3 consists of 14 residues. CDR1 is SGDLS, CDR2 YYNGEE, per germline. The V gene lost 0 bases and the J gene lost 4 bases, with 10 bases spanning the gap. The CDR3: CASSVGGGGTEAFF. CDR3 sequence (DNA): TGTGCCAGCAGCGTAGGTGGGGGGGGCACTGAAGCTTTCTTT.

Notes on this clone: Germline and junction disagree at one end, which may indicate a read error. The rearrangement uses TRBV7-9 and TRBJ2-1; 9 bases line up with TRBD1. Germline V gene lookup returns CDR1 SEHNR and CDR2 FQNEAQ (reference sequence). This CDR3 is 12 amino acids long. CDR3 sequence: CASSLGTGEPFF. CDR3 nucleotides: TGTGCCAGCAGCTTAGGGACAGGGGAGCCGTTCTTC.

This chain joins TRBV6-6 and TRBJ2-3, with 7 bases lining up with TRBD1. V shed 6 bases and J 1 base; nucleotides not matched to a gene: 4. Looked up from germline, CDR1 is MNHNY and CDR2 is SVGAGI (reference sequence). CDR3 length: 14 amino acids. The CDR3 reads CASSSGQGTDTQYF. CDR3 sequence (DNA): TGTGCCAGCAGCTCCGGACAGGGCACAGATACGCAGTATTTT.

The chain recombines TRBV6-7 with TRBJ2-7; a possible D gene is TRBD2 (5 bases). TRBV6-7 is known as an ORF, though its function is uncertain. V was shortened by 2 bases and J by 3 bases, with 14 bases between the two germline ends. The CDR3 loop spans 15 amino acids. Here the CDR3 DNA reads TGTGCCAGCAGTTACGGGCGGATGAGGGTCTACGAGCAGTACTTC. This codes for CASSYGRMRVYEQYF.